This note documents a single TCR beta chain sequence. Its target is not known. Germline V gene data show CDR1 as SGHTS and CDR2 as YDEGEE. The CDR3 has 16 amino acids. The V segment lost 4 bases and the J segment 2 bases; nucleotides outside the gene matches: 9. The sample is drawn from a study of cytomegalovirus exposure and HLA in healthy donors. As for the study in general: An earlier analysis identified more than 95 million unique TCR beta sequences in about 200 million T cells.

Notes on the study in general: A cluster of highly shared sequence variants was likely a sequencing artifact. Reportedly, diagnosis of cytomegalovirus status by the classifier showed high specificity and sensitivity.

The PCR was carried out with 60 Vbeta primers and 13 Jbeta primers. Method: immunoSEQ multiplex PCR; TCRdb's copy keeps in-frame clones and lacks some. The sample lists approximately 160,000 clones, around 80% occurring once. The V gene is TRBV5-8, the J gene TRBJ1-5, with TRBD1 matching over 7 bases. Sequences were obtained from PBMCs. The clonotype comes from a woman in her fifties or sixties in good health and CMV-seropositive. CDR3 region: CASSRQGVRGNQPQHF. Written as DNA, the CDR3 is TGTGCCAGCAGCCGACAGGGCGTGAGGGGCAATCAGCCCCAGCATTTT.